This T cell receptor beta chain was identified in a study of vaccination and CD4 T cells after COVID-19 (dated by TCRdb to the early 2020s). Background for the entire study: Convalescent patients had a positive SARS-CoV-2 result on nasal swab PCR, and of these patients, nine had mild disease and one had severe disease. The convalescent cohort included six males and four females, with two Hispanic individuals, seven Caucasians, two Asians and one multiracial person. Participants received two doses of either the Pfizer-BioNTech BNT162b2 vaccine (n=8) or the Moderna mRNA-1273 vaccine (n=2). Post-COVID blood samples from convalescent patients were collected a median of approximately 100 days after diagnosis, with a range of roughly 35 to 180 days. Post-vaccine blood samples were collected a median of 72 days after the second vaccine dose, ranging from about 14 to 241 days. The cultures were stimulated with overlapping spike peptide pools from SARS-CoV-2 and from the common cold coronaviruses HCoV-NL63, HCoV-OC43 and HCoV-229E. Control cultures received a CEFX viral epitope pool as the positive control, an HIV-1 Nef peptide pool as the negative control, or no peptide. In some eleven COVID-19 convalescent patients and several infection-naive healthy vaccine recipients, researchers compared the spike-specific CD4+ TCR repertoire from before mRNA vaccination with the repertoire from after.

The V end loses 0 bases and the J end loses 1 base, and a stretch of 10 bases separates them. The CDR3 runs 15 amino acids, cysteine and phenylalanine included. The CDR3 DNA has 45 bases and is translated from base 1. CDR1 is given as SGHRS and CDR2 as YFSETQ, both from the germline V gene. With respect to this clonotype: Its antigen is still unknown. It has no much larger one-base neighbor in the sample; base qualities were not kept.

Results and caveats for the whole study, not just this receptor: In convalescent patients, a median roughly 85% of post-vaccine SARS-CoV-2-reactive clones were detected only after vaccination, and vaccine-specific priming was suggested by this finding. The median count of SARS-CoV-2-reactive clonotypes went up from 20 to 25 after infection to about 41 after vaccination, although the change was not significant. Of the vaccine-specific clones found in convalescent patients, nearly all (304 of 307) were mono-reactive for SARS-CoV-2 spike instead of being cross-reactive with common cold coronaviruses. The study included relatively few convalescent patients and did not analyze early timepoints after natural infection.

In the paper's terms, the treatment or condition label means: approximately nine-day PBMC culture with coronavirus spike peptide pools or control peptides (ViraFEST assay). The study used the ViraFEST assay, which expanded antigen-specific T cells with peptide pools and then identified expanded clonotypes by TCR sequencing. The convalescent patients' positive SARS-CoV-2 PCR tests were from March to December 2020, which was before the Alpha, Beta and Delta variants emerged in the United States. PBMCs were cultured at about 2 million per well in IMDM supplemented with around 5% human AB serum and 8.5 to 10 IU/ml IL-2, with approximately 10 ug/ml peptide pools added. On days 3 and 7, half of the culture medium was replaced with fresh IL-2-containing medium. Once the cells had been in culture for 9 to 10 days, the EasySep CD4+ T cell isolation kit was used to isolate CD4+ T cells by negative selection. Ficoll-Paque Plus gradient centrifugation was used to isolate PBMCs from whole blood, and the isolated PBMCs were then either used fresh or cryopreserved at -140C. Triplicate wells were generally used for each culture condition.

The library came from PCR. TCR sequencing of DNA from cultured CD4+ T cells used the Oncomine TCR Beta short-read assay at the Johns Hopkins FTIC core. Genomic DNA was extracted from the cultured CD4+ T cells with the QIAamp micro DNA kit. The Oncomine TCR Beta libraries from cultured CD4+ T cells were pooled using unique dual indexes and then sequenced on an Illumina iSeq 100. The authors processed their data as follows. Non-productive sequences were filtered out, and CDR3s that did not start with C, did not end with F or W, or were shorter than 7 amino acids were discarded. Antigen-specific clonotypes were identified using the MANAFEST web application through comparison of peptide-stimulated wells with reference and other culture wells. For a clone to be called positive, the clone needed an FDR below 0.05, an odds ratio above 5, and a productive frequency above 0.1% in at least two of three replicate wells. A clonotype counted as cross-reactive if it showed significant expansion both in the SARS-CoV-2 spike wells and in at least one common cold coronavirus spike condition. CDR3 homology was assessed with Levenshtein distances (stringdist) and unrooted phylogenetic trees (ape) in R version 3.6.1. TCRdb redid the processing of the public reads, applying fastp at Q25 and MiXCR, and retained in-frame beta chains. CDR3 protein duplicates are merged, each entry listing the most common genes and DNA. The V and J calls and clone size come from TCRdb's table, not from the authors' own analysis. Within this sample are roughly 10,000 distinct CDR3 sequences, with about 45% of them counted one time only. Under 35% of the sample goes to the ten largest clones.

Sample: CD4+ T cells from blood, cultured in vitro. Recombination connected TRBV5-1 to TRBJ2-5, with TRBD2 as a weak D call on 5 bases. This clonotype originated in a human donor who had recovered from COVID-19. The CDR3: CASSLGGGGQETQYF. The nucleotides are TGCGCCAGCAGCTTGGGTGGAGGAGGCCAAGAGACCCAGTACTTC. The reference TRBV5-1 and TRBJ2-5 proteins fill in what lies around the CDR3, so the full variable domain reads KAGVTQTPRYLIKTRGQQVTLSCSPISGHRSVSWYQQTPGQGLQFLFEYFSETQRNKGNFPGRFSGRQFSNSRSEMNVSTLELGDSALYLCASSLGGGGQETQYFGPGTRLLVL.